The sequence of this T cell receptor beta chain was determined in a study of spatial heterogeneity in lung cancer. MiXCR was run by TCRdb on the 5' RACE reads, yielding one entry per CDR3 protein. The sample records tens of thousands of distinct CDR3 sequences, roughly 5.2% being singletons. The table lists this clonotype with many counts. Time point indicated: sample taken at primary tumor resection. Whole RNA, isolated from tumor, nontumor lung or frozen PBMC, was sequenced without prior sorting. The approximately 78 donors had untreated early-stage non-small cell lung cancer. This CDR3 comprises 14 residues. CDR1 is SEHNR, CDR2 FQNEAQ, per germline (reference sequence). Between the trimmed V and J ends, which lost 5 bases and 5 bases, there was a span of 15 bases.

This receptor was taken from a male donor with early-stage non-small cell lung cancer. Here the sequenced sample was PBMCs, taken at surgery. The chain recombines TRBV7-9 with TRBJ1-2; D unresolved. The CDR3 protein is CASSAPGRFYGYTF. CDR3 coding DNA: TGTGCCAGCAGCGCCCCCGGACGGTTTTATGGCTACACCTTC.